One T cell receptor (beta chain) is described in this entry. The data are from a study of shared clonotypes between healthy human individuals. Here immunoSEQ multiplex PCR was the method, and the copy in TCRdb shows in-frame clones only, minus some. This table holds about 2.4 million clones, 90% to 95% found once. With 4 bases removed from V and 1 base from J, the gap between germline ends came to 10 bases. CDR1 and CDR2 (germline): SEHNR, FQNEAQ (reference sequence). The CDR3 is 14 residues long. This chain connects TRBV7-9 to TRBJ1-2, with D possibly TRBD1 on 6 matching bases. This TCR came from a man aged 18 to 29 in good health. Some clones in this sample may be carry-over from other donors' samples. The sequencing sample was made of naive CD4+ T cells from PBMCs. Subset given: CD45RA+ positively selected. In DNA, the CDR3 is TGTGCCAGCAGCTCCTCGGACAGTAACTATGGCTACACCTTC. Translated, it gives CASSSSDSNYGYTF.